This note documents a single T cell receptor beta chain sequence. This specimen belongs to a study of human T cells and chemical hapten exposure. At the level of the study: DPC at 0.01% went onto the upper back in patch tests, read at 6 days.

TCRdb recomputed calls from the RACE reads with MiXCR, one row per CDR3 protein. Here the sample spans more than 300,000 distinct CDR3 sequences, roughly 5.3% being singletons. As for time point: pre-sensitization, week 0. Indicated treatment: therapeutic diphenylcyclopropenone sensitization with weekly scalp DPC. Patches went on only after blood had been drawn each time. CDR1 LGHNA and CDR2 YNFKEQ come from the germline V gene. The CDR3 is 11 amino acids. Trimming cost V 5 bases and J 6 bases, with 4 bases left between them. The chain recombines TRBV4-2 with TRBJ1-4; D not resolved. Specimen: whole blood, collected in connection with sensitization to the hapten diphenylcyclopropenone (DPC). The TCR was taken from a woman aged 45-59 years with alopecia areata. Some clones in this sample may be carry-over from other donors' samples. The DNA of the CDR3 is TGTGCCAGCAGCGTATATGAAAAACTGTTTTTT. Translation gives CASSVYEKLFF.